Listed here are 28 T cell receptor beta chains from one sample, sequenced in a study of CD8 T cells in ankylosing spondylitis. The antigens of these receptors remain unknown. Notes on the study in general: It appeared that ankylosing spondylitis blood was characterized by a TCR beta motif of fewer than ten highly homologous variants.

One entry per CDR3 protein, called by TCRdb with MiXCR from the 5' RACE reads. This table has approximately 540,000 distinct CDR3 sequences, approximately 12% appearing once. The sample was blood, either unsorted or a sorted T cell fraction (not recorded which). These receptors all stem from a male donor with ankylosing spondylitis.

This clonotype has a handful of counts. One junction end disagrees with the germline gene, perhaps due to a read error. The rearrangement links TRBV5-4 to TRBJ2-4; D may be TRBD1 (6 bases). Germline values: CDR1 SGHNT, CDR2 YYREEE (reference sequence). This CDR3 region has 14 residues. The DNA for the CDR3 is TGTGCCAGCAGCCGTGACAGGTTCAAATACATTCAGTACTTC. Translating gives CASSRDRFKYIQYF.

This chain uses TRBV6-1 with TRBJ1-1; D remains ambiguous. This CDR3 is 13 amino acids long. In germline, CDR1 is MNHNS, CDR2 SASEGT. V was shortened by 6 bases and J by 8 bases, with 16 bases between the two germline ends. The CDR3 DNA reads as TGTGCCAGCAGAAACGTCGGACGGCCGGAAGCTTTCTTT. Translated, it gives CASRNVGRPEAFF.

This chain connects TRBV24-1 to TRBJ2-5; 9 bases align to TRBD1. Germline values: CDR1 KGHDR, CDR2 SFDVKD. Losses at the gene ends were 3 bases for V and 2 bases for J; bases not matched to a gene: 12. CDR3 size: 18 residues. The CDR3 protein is CATSDTTGGGPSQETQYF. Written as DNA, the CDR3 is TGTGCCACCAGTGATACGACAGGGGGTGGCCCATCACAAGAGACCCAGTACTTC.

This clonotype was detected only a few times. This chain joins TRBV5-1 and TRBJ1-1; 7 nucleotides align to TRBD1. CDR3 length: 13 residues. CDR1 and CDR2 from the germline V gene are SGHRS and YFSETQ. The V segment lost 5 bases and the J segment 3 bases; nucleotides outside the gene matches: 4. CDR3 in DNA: TGCGCCAGCAGTTCCAGGGGGGACACTGAAGCTTTCTTT. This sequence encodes CASSSRGDTEAFF.

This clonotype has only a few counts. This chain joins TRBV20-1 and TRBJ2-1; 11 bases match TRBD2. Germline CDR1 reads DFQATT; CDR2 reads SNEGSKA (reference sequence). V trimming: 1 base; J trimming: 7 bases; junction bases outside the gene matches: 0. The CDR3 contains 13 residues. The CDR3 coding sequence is TGCAGTGCTAGAGTAGCGGGAGGGAATGAGCAGTTCTTC. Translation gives CSARVAGGNEQFF.

The CDR3 reads CSAHGQPGEKLFF. In DNA, the CDR3 is TGCAGTGCTCACGGACAGCCGGGTGAAAAACTGTTTTTT. This rearrangement joins TRBV20-1 to TRBJ1-4; D may be TRBD1 (6 bases). This CDR3 contains 13 residues. The V gene lost 5 bases and the J gene lost 7 bases, with 14 bases spanning the gap. Germline lookup yields CDR1 DFQATT and CDR2 SNEGSKA (reference sequence).

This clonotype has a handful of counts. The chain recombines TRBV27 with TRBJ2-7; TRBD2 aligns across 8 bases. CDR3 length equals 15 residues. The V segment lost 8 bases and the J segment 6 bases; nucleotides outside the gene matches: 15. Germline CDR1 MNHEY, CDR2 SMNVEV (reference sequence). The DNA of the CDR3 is TGTGCCAGCGCCCCCCGGGAGGGAGGATGGGGCGAGCAGTACTTC. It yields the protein CASAPREGGWGEQYF.

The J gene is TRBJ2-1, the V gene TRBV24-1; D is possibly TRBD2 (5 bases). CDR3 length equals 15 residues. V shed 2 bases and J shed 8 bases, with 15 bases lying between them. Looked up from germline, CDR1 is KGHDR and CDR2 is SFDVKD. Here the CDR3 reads CATSDSTTTRDEQFF. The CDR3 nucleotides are TGTGCCACCAGTGATTCTACGACCACGAGGGATGAGCAGTTCTTC.

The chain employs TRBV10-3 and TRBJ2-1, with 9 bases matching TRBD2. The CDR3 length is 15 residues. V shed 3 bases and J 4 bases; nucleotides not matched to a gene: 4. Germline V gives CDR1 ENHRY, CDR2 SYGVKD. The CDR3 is CAISEGGRAYNEQFF. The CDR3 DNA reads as TGTGCCATCAGTGAAGGCGGGAGGGCATACAATGAGCAGTTCTTC.

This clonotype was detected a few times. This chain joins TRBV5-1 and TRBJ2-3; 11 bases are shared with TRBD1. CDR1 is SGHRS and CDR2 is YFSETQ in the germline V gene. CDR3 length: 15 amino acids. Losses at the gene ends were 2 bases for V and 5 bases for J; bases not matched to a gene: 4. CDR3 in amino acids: CASSFGQGAGDTQYF. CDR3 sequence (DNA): TGCGCCAGCAGCTTCGGACAGGGGGCAGGAGATACGCAGTATTTT. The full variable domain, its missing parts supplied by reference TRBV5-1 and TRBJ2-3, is KAGVTQTPRYLIKTRGQQVTLSCSPISGHRSVSWYQQTPGQGLQFLFEYFSETQRNKGNFPGRFSGRQFSNSRSEMNVSTLELGDSALYLCASSFGQGAGDTQYFGPGTRLTVL.

In nucleotides, the CDR3 is TGCAGTGCTAGAATCCGGGACAGGGGTTGGATGAACACTGAAGCTTTCTTT. As protein: CSARIRDRGWMNTEAFF. The V and J genes are TRBV20-1 and TRBJ1-1; TRBD1 aligns across 10 bases. The CDR3 is made up of 17 amino acids. Trimming removed 2 bases from V and 0 bases from J; junction bases left unmatched: 9. The germline V gene has CDR1 DFQATT and CDR2 SNEGSKA (reference sequence).

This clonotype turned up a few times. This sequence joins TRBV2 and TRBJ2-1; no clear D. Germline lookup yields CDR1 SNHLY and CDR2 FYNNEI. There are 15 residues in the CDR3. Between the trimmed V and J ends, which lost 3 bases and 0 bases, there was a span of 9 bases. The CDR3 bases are TGTGCCAGCAGTGAGGCAGGCAGCTCCTACAATGAGCAGTTCTTC. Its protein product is CASSEAGSSYNEQFF.

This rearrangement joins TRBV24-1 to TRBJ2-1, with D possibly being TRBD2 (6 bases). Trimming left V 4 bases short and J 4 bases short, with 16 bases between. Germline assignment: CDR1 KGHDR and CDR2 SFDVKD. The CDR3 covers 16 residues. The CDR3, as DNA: TGTGCCACCAGTGACTATAGCGGAGTCCGGTACAATGAGCAGTTCTTC. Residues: CATSDYSGVRYNEQFF.

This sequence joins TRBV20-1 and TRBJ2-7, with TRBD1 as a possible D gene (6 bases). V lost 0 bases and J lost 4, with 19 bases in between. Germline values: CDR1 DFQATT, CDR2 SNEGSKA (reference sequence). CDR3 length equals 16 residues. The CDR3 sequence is CSARDVGQWGPYEQYV. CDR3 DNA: TGCAGTGCTAGAGATGTCGGACAGTGGGGCCCATACGAGCAGTACGTC.

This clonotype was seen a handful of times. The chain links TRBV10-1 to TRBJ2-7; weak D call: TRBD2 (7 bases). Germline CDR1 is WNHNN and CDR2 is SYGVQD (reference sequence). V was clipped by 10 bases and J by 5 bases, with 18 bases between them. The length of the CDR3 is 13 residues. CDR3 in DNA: TGCGCCATGCAGAGGGGGAGGGAGAACGAGCAGTACGTC. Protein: CAMQRGRENEQYV.

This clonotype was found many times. The DNA for the CDR3 is TGCAGCGTTTCAGGGCGCTCTGGGGCCAACGTCCTGACTTTC. As protein: CSVSGRSGANVLTF. The rearrangement uses TRBV29-1 and TRBJ2-6, with TRBD1 as a possible D gene (5 bases). Deletions cut 5 bases from V and 0 bases from J, with 8 bases between. CDR1 and CDR2 from the germline V gene are SQVTM and ANQGSEA. This CDR3 has 14 residues.

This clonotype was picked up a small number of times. CDR3 amino acids: CASSLGQKTREKLFF. The CDR3 DNA reads as TGTGCCAGCAGCTTAGGACAGAAAACGAGGGAAAAACTGTTTTTT. The gene calls are TRBV7-9 and TRBJ1-4; possibly TRBD1 for D (5 bases). CDR3 length: 15 amino acids. Germline values: CDR1 SEHNR, CDR2 FQNEAQ (reference sequence). Trimming shortened V by 1 base and J by 8 bases, and 14 bases separated the two germline ends.

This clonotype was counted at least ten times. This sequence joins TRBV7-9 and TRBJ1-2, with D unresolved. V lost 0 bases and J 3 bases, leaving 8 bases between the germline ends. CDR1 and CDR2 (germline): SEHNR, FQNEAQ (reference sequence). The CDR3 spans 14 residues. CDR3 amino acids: CASSLAHSDYGYTF. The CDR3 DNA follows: TGTGCCAGCAGCTTAGCGCACAGCGACTATGGCTACACCTTC.

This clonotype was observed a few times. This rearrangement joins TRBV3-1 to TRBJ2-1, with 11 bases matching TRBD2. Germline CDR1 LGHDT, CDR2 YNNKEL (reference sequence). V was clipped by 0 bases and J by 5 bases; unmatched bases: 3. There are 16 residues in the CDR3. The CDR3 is CASSQEGLADNNEQFF. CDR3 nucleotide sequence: TGTGCCAGCAGCCAAGAGGGACTAGCGGATAACAATGAGCAGTTCTTC.

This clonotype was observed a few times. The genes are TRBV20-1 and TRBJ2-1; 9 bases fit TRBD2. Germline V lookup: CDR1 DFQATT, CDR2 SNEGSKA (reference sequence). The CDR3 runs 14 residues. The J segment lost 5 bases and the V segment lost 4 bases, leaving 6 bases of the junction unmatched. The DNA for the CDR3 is TGCAGTGCTACCTTTAGCGGGAGAGACAATGAGCAGTTCTTC. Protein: CSATFSGRDNEQFF.

The CDR3 loop is CASSWFRGDEQYF. Written as DNA, the CDR3 is TGCGCCAGCAGCTGGTTTAGGGGCGACGAGCAGTACTTC. The rearrangement joins TRBV5-1 to TRBJ2-7; the D gene is possibly TRBD1 (5 bases). CDR3 length: 13 residues. Trimming stripped 3 bases from V and 5 bases from J, with 12 bases between. Germline CDR1 reads SGHRS; CDR2 reads YFSETQ. The full variable domain, in which reference TRBV5-1 and TRBJ2-7 provide the parts outside the CDR3, is KAGVTQTPRYLIKTRGQQVTLSCSPISGHRSVSWYQQTPGQGLQFLFEYFSETQRNKGNFPGRFSGRQFSNSRSEMNVSTLELGDSALYLCASSWFRGDEQYFGPGTRLTVT.

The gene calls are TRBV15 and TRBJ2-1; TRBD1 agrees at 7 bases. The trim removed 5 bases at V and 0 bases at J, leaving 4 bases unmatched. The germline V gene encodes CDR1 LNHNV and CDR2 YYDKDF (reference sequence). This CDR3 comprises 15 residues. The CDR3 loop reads CATSPDRYSYNEQFF. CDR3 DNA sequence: TGTGCCACCAGCCCGGACAGGTACTCCTACAATGAGCAGTTCTTC.

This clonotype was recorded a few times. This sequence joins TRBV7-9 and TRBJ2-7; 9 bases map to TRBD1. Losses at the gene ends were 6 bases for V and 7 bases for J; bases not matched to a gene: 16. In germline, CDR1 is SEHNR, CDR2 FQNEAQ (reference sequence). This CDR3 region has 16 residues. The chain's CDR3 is CASRDGLLGQGGEQYF. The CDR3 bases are TGTGCCAGCAGAGATGGACTTCTGGGACAGGGTGGAGAGCAGTACTTC.

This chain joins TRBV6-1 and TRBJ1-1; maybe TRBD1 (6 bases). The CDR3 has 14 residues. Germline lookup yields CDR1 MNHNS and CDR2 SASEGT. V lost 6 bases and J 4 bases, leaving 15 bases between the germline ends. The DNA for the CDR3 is TGTGCCAGCAGCTGGCGGGGGCTTAGCACTGAAGCTTTCTTT. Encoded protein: CASSWRGLSTEAFF.

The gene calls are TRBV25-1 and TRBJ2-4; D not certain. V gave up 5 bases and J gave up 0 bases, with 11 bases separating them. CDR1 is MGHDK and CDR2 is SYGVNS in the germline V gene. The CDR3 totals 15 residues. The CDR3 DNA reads TGTGCCAGCAGTTTCGGCTCATTAGCCAAAAACATTCAGTACTTC. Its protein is CASSFGSLAKNIQYF.

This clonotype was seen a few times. This CDR3 reads CASSYHRGNIFEDTQYF. Written as DNA, the CDR3 is TGTGCCAGCAGCTACCACAGGGGGAATATTTTTGAAGATACGCAGTATTTT. The genes are TRBV7-2 and TRBJ2-3; 8 nucleotides align to TRBD1. V shed 4 bases and J 5 bases; nucleotides not matched to a gene: 14. This CDR3 region has 17 residues. CDR1 is SGHTA, CDR2 FQGNSA, per germline.

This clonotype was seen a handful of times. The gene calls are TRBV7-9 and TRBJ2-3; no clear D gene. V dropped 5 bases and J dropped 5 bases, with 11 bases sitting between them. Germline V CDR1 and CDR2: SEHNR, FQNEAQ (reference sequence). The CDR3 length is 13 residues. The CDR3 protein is CASSPDWVDTQYF. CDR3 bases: TGTGCCAGCAGCCCGGATTGGGTAGATACGCAGTATTTT.

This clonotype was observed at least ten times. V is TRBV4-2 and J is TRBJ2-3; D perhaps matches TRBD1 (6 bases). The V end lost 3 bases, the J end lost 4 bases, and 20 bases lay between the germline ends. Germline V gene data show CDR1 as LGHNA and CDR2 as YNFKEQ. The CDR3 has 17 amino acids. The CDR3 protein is CASSQSWGPSRADTQYF. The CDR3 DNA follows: TGTGCCAGCAGCCAGAGCTGGGGGCCATCGAGGGCAGATACGCAGTATTTT.